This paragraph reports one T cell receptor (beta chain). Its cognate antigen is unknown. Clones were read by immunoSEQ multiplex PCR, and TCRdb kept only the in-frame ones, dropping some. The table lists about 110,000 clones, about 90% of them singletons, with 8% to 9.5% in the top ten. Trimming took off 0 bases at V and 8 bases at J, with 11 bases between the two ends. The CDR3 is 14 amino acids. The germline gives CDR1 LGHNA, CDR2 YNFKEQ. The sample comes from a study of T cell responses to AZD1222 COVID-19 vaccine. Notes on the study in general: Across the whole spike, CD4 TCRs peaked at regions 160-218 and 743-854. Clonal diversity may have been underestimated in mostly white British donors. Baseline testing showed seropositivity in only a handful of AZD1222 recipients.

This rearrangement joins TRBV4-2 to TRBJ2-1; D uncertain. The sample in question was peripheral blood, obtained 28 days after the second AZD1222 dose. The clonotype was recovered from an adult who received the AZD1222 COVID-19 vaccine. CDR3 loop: CASSQEPSVDEQFF. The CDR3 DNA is TGTGCCAGCAGCCAAGAACCGTCCGTCGATGAGCAGTTCTTC.